The subject of this entry is one TCR beta chain. Its antigen is not identified. Data came from immunoSEQ multiplex PCR; TCRdb stores just in-frame clones and leaves some out. The sample records around 110,000 clones, roughly 90% being singletons. The CDR3 runs to 17 residues. Germline V CDR1 and CDR2: MDHEN, SYDVKM. V lost 2 bases to trimming and J lost 1 base, with 15 bases between them. These data come from a study of cytomegalovirus exposure and HLA in healthy donors. Regarding the study as a whole: The study recorded 150 to 200 TCR beta chains that were cytomegalovirus-associated. It was found in a later analysis that first-cohort TCR clusters tended to co-occur in the 100 to 150 validation repertoires.

This TCR derives from a woman aged 18-29 years in good health and CMV-seropositive. The chain is built from TRBV28 and TRBJ1-5; D might be TRBD1 (5 bases). The sample was PBMCs. In DNA form, the CDR3 reads TGTGCCAGCAGTTTACCCCAGGGTTCCTGGAGCAATCAGCCCCAGCATTTT. It yields the protein CASSLPQGSWSNQPQHF.